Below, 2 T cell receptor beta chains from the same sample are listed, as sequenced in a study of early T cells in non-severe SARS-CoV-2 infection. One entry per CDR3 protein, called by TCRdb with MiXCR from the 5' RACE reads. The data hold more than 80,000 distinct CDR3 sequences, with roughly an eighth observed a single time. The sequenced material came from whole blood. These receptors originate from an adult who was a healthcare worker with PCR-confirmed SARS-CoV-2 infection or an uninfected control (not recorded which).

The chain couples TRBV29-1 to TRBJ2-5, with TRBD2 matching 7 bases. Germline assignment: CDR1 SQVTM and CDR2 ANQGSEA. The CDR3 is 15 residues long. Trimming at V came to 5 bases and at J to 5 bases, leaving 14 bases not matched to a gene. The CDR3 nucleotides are TGCAGCGTTTCTGCAAGGACGGGACTATTTGAGACCCAGTACTTC. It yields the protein CSVSARTGLFETQYF.

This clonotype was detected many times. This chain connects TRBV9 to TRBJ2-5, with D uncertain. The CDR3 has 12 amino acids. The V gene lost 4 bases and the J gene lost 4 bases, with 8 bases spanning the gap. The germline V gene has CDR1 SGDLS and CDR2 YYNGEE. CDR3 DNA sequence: TGTGCCAGCAGCCTCGTGGGAGAGACCCAGTACTTC. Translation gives CASSLVGETQYF.